The 10 T cell receptor beta chains below come from one sample, sequenced in a study of identical twins. From the 5' RACE reads, TCRdb called clonotypes with MiXCR, one entry per CDR3 protein. The sample includes approximately 300,000 distinct CDR3 sequences, 9.5% of them seen just once. These data were likewise used in another study, on yellow fever vaccine responses in identical twins.

Material: CD8+ T cells sorted from blood. The source of these receptors is a woman aged 18 to 35 in good health.

The CDR3 protein is CASSLEGRPYEQYF. Here the CDR3 DNA reads TGCGCCAGCAGCTTGGAAGGACGTCCCTACGAGCAGTACTTC. This chain joins TRBV5-1 and TRBJ2-7; D not certain. Trimming took off 0 bases at V and 2 bases at J, with 9 bases between the two ends. Germline CDR1 is SGHRS and CDR2 is YFSETQ. This CDR3 comprises 14 residues.

The sample holds a few counts of this clonotype. This rearrangement joins TRBV12-3 or TRBV12-4 to TRBJ2-5; tentatively, D is TRBD1 (5 bases). The length of the CDR3 is 14 residues. Trimming left V 5 bases short and J 13 bases short, with 23 bases between. CDR3 nucleotides: TGTGCCAGCAGTCTTACCGGTGGTAAGGGGCCCACGTACTTC. The encoded protein is CASSLTGGKGPTYF.

A few counts support this clonotype. This chain joins TRBV29-1 and TRBJ1-2; TRBD1 matches at 7 bases. The CDR3 sequence is 13 residues long. The junction had 7 bases not matched to a gene; V was cut back by 5 bases and J by 4 bases. The germline CDR1 and CDR2 sequences are SQVTM and ANQGSEA. The CDR3 loop reads CSVPSGDSYGYTF. DNA for the CDR3: TGCAGCGTTCCATCCGGGGACAGCTATGGCTACACCTTC. Complete variable domain (other parts from reference TRBV29-1 and TRBJ1-2): SAVISQKPSRDICQRGTSLTIQCQVDSQVTMMFWYRQQPGQSLTLIATANQGSEATYESGFVIDKFPISRPNLTFSTLTVSNMSPEDSSIYLCSVPSGDSYGYTFGSGTRLTVV.

The table lists this clonotype with a few counts. The CDR3 nucleotides are TGTGCCACCAGCAGAGATTTGGGGGACAGCGCCTACGAGCAGTACTTC. Its protein product is CATSRDLGDSAYEQYF. The J gene is TRBJ2-7, the V gene TRBV15, with 7 bases identical to TRBD1. From germline, CDR1 is LNHNV and CDR2 YYDKDF (reference sequence). The CDR3 has 16 residues. V was clipped by 0 bases and J by 2 bases; unmatched bases: 7. Looking up the rest from reference TRBV15 and TRBJ2-7 gives the full variable domain: DAMVIQNPRYQVTQFGKPVTLSCSQTLNHNVMYWYQQKSSQAPKLLFHYYDKDFNNEADTPDNFQSRRPNTSFCFLDIRSPGLGDTAMYLCATSRDLGDSAYEQYFGPGTRLTVT.

This clonotype came up many times. The chain recombines TRBV20-1 with TRBJ2-3; unclear D gene. V dropped 0 bases and J dropped 2 bases, with 12 bases sitting between them. Per germline, CDR1 DFQATT and CDR2 SNEGSKA (reference sequence). The CDR3 contains 15 residues. This chain's CDR3 is CSARDLAGDTDTQYF. As DNA, the CDR3 is TGCAGTGCTAGAGATCTGGCAGGAGACACAGATACGCAGTATTTT.

This clonotype showed up many times. This chain joins TRBV7-2 and TRBJ2-5; 9 bases are shared with TRBD1. V was pared by 3 bases and J by 5 bases, with 4 bases of the junction left unmatched. CDR3 length: 14 residues. The germline V gene encodes CDR1 SGHTA and CDR2 FQGNSA. The CDR3 spells CASSFTGGVETQYF. The DNA for the CDR3 is TGTGCCAGCAGCTTTACAGGGGGCGTTGAGACCCAGTACTTC.

The table lists this clonotype with a few counts. This rearrangement joins TRBV6-5 to TRBJ1-1; D is ambiguous. CDR3 length: 14 residues. CDR1 MNHEY and CDR2 SVGAGI come from the germline V gene. Trimming removed 0 bases from V and 0 bases from J, with 5 bases in between. CDR3 sequence: CASSYSNLNTEAFF. Here the CDR3 DNA reads TGTGCCAGCAGTTACTCAAACTTGAACACTGAAGCTTTCTTT.

There are a few counts of this clonotype. The chain recombines TRBV21-1 with TRBJ2-1; TRBD2 reflects the table's D call only, with no check against the DNA. TRBV21-1 is designated a pseudogene. CDR3 length equals 16 residues. For the CDR3, the DNA is TGTGCCAGCAGCAAAGCTTCCCTAGCGGAGTACAATGAGCAGTTCTTC. Residues: CASSKASLAEYNEQFF.

The table lists this clonotype with a few counts. CDR3 amino acids: CATSRGPGGRGLVEQYF. The DNA for the CDR3 is TGTGCCACCAGCAGAGGCCCCGGCGGCAGGGGGCTGGTCGAGCAGTACTTC. V and J are TRBV15 and TRBJ2-7, with 8 bases lining up with TRBD1. The CDR3 contains 17 residues. Germline V gene data show CDR1 as LNHNV and CDR2 as YYDKDF (reference sequence). Losses at the gene ends were 1 base for V and 6 bases for J; bases not matched to a gene: 14.

This clonotype was found a few times. The chain has TRBV19 and TRBJ1-3, with D possibly matching TRBD1 (6 bases). Germline CDR1 and CDR2: LNHDA and SQIVND (reference sequence). This CDR3 is built from 13 residues. The V and J ends lost 5 bases and 3 bases respectively, with 8 bases between them. Written as DNA, the CDR3 is TGTGCCAGTAGTCCAGGGGTTGGAAACACCATATATTTT. As protein: CASSPGVGNTIYF.